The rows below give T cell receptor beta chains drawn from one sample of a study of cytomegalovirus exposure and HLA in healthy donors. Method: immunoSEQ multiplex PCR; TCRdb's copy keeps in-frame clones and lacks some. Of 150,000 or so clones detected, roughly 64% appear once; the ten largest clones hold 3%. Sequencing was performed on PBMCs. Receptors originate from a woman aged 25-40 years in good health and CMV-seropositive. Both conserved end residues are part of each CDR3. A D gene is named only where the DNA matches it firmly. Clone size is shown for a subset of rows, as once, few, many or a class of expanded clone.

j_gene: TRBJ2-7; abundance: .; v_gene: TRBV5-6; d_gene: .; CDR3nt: TGTGCCAGCAGCTTGGGTAACGGGTTCTACGAGCAGTACTTC; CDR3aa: CASSLGNGFYEQYF
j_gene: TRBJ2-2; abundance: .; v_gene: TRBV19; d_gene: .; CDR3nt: TGTGCCAGTAGTATGATTGTTTGGGGGGCCGGGGAGCTGTTTTTT; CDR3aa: CASSMIVWGAGELFF
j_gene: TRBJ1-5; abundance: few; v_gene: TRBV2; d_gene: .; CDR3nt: TGTGCCAGCAGTGGATCAGGGGTTCAGCCCCAGCATTTT; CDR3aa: CASSGSGVQPQHF
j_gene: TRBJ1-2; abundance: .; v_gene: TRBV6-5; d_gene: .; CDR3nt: TGTGCCAGCAGTTACGTCCAGGGTGGCTACACCTTC; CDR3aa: CASSYVQGGYTF
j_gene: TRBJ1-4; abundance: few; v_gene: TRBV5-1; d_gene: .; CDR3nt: TGCGCCAGCAGCTACCACAGGGCTAATGAAAAACTGTTTTTT; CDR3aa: CASSYHRANEKLFF
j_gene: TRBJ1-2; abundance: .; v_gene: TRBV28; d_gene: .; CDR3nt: TGTGCCAGCAGTTTAGGCGGGCTCTATGGCTACACCTTC; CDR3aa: CASSLGGLYGYTF
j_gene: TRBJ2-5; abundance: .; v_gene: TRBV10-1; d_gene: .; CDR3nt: TGCGCCACCTCCAGGGGGGACCAAGAGACCCAGTACTTC; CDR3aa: CATSRGDQETQYF
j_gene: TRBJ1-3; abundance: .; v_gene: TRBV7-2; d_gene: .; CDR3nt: TGTGCCAGCAGCTCCCAGGGCTCTGGAAACACCATATATTTT; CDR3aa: CASSSQGSGNTIYF
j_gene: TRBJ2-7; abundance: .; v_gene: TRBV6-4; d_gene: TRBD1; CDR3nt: TGTGCCAGCTCGACAGGGGAGAATGCCGAGCAGTACTTC; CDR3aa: CASSTGENAEQYF
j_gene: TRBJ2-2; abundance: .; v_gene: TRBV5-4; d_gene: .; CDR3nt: TGTGCCAGCAGCTCCCGGGACTCCTCTCTGGCCGGGGAGCTGTTTTTT; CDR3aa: CASSSRDSSLAGELFF
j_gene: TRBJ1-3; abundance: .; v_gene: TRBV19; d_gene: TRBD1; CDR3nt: TGTGCCAGTAGCCTCCAACAGGGGGTGTCTGGAAACACCATATATTTT; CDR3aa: CASSLQQGVSGNTIYF
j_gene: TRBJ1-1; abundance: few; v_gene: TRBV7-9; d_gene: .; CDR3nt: TGTGCCAGCAGCGGCACCGATGTGAGGGCCGGGGCTGAAGCTTTCTTT; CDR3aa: CASSGTDVRAGAEAFF
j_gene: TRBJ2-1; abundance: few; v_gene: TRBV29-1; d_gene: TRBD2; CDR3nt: TGCAGCGTTGAGGGGCGGGGGGGTCCGTATGAGCAGTTCTTC; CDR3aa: CSVEGRGGPYEQFF
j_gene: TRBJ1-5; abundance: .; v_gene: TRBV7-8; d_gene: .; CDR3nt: TGTGCCAGCAGCCGAGACAGTTTTAATCAGCCCCAGCATTTT; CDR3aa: CASSRDSFNQPQHF
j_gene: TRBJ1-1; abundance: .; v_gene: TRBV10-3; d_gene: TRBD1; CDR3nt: TGTGCCATCAAACCGGGACAGGGGATGGACACTGAAGCTTTCTTT; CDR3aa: CAIKPGQGMDTEAFF
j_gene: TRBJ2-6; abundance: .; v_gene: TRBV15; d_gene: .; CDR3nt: TGTGCCACCAGCAGCTCCAGCTCTGGGGCCAACGTCCTGACTTTC; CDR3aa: CATSSSSSGANVLTF
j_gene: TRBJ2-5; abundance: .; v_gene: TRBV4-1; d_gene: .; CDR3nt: TGCGCCAGCAGCCTAGGCGGGAATCAAGAGACCCAGTACTTC; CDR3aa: CASSLGGNQETQYF
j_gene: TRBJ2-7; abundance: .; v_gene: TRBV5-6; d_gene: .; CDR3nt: TGTGCCAGCAGCAGTCGGCTCGTAAGCCTCAGGGCCCCCTACGAGCAGTACTTC; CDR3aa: CASSSRLVSLRAPYEQYF
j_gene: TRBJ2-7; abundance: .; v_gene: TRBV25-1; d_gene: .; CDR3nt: TGTGCCAGCAGTGAATGGTCAGGGGTTGGCGAGCAGTACTTC; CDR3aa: CASSEWSGVGEQYF
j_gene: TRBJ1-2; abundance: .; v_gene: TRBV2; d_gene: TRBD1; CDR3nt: TGTGCCAGCAGAGGGGGGACAGTATCTCTCTATGGCTACACCTTC; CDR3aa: CASRGGTVSLYGYTF
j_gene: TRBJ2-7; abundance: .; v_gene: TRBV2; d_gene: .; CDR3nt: TGTGCCAGCAGTGAACCCGGGACTCCCACCTACGAGCAGTACTTC; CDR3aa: CASSEPGTPTYEQYF
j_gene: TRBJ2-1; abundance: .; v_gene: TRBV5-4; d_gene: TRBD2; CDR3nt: TGTGCCAGCAGCCCTAGGACTAGCGGGAACAATGAGCAGTTCTTC; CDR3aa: CASSPRTSGNNEQFF
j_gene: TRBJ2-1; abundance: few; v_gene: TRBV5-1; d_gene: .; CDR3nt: TGCGCCAGCAGCTTGGTTGTAGACAATGAGCAGTTCTTC; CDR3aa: CASSLVVDNEQFF
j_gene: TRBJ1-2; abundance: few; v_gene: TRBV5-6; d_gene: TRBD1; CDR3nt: TGTGCCAGCAGCCATGACAGGGCGGGTGGCTACACCTTC; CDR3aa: CASSHDRAGGYTF
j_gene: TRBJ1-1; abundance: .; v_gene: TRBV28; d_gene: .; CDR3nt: TGTGCCAGCAGTTTCGGGACTTGGGGAAAGGTGACTGAAGCTTTCTTT; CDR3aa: CASSFGTWGKVTEAFF
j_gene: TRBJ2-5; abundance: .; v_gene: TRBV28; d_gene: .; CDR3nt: TGTGCCAGCGCAAGGGGGAATGGAGAGACCCAGTACTTC; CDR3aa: CASARGNGETQYF
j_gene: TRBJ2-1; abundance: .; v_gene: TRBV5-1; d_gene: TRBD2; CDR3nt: TGCGCCAGCAGCACTAGCGGGAGCTCCTACAATGAGCAGTTCTTC; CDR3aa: CASSTSGSSYNEQFF
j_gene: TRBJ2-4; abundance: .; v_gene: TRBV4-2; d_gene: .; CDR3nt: TGTGCCAGCAGCCAAGGGTCGGGGCAGGGGGCCAAAAACATTCAGTACTTC; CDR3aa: CASSQGSGQGAKNIQYF
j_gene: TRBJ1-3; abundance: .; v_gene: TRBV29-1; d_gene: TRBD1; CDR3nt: TGCAGCGTGACAGGGGAGGCTGGAAACACCATATATTTT; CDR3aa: CSVTGEAGNTIYF